Listed here are 3 T cell receptor beta chains from one sample, sequenced in a study of blood T cell repertoires in COVID-19. Sequenced by immunoSEQ multiplex PCR; TCRdb stores in-frame clones only, minus some. Of 400,000 to 500,000 clones in the sample, 70% to 90% were seen once. Sequenced: PBMCs or T cells enriched from blood (not recorded which). The origin of the receptors is a woman aged 18-30 years who had been exposed to COVID-19.

V usage is TRBV6-5 and J usage is TRBJ2-7, with D perhaps TRBD1 (5 bases). V was cut by 7 bases and J by 0 bases, with 10 bases left in between. The V gene's germline CDR1 is MNHEY and CDR2 SVGAGI. The CDR3 spans 13 residues. DNA of the CDR3: TGTGCCAGCAACCACAGGAGCTCCTACGAGCAGTACTTC. Protein sequence: CASNHRSSYEQYF.

This sequence joins TRBV6-6 and TRBJ2-2; the D is unclear. Germline values: CDR1 MNHNY, CDR2 SVGAGI (reference sequence). Trimming removed 5 bases from V and 4 bases from J, with 8 bases in between. The CDR3 covers 13 residues. Here the CDR3 reads CASSPISTGELFF. CDR3 coding DNA: TGTGCCAGCAGTCCAATTAGCACCGGGGAGCTGTTTTTT.

This clone was seen once. The rearrangement uses TRBV6-2 or TRBV6-3 and TRBJ2-1; D is ambiguous. This CDR3 spans 12 amino acids. The germline V and J ends were trimmed by 5 bases and 9 bases, with 11 bases remaining between them. Germline assignment: CDR1 MNHEY and CDR2 SVGEGT. CDR3 in amino acids: CASSLLPSEQFF. In DNA, the CDR3 is TGTGCCAGCAGTCTCCTCCCTTCTGAGCAGTTCTTC.